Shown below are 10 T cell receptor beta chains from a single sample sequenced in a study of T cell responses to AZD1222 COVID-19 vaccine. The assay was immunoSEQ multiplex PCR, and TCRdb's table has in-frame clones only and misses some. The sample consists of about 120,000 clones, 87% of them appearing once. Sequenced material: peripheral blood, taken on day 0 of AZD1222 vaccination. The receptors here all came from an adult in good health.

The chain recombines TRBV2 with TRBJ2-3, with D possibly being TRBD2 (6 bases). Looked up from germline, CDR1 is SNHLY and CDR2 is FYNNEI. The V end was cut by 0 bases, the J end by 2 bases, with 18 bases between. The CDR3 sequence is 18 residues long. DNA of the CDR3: TGTGCCAGCAGTGAAGCGCTTCCTATGGGACTTCCCACAGATACGCAGTATTTT. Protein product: CASSEALPMGLPTDTQYF.

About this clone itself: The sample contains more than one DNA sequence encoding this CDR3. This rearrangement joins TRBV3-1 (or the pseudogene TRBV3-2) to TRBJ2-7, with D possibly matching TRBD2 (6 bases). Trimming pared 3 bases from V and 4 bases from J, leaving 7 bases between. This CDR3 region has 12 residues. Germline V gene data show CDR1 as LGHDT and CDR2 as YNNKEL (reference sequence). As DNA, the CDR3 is TGTGCCAGCAGCCAGGGGGGATACGAGCAGTACTTC. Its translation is CASSQGGYEQYF.

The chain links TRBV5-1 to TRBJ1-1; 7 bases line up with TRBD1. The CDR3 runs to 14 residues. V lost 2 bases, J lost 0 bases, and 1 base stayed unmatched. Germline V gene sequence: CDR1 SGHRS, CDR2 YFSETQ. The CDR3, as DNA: TGCGCCAGCAGCTTTGACAGGGTGAACACTGAAGCTTTCTTT. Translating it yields CASSFDRVNTEAFF. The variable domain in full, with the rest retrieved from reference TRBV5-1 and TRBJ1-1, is KAGVTQTPRYLIKTRGQQVTLSCSPISGHRSVSWYQQTPGQGLQFLFEYFSETQRNKGNFPGRFSGRQFSNSRSEMNVSTLELGDSALYLCASSFDRVNTEAFFGQGTRLTVV.

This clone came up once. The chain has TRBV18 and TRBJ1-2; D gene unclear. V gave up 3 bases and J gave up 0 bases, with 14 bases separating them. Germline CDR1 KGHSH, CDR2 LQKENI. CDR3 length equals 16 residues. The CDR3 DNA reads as TGTGCCAGCTCACCGTCCGTTCTGAATGCTAACTATGGCTACACCTTC. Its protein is CASSPSVLNANYGYTF.

The CDR3, as DNA: TGTGCCAGCAGTTACAGTGGGGGGGCCATTAATGAGCAGTTCTTC. Protein product: CASSYSGGAINEQFF. The chain has TRBV6-5 and TRBJ2-1; tentative D call: TRBD2 (7 bases). CDR1 is MNHEY, CDR2 SVGAGI, per germline. Between the trimmed V and J ends, which lost 2 bases and 7 bases, there was a span of 15 bases. The CDR3 runs to 15 residues.

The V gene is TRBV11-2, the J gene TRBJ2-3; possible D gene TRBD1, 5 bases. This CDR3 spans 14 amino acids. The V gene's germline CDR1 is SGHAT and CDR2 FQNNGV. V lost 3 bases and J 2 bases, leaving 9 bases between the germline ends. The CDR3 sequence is CASSFQGYTDTQYF. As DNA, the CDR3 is TGTGCCAGCAGCTTCCAGGGATACACAGATACGCAGTATTTT.

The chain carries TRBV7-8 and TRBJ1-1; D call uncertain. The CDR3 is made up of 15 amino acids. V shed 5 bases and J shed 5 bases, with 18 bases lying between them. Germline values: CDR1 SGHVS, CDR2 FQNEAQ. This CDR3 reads CASSTGPAGGTEAFF. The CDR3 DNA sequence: TGTGCCAGCAGCACCGGACCCGCGGGAGGTACTGAAGCTTTCTTT.

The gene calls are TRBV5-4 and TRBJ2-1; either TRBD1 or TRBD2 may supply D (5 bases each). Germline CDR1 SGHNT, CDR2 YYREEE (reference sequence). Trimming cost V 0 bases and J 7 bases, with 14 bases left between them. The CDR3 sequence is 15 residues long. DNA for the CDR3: TGTGCCAGCAGCTTGGGGGACCTGAGTTGGAATGAGCAGTTCTTC. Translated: CASSLGDLSWNEQFF.

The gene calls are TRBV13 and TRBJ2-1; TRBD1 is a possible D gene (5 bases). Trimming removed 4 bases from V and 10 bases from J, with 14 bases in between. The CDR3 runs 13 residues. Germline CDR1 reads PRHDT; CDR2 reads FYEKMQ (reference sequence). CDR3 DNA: TGTGCCAGCAGCTCCAGGGAAACCCGAGAGCAGTTCTTC. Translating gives CASSSRETREQFF.

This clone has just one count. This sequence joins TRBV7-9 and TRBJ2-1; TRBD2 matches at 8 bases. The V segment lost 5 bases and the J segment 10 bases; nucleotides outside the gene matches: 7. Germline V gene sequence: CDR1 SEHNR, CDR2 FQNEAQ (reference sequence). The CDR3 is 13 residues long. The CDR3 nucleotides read TGTGCCAGCAGCCTCCCTCCGGGGGGGGAGCAGTTCTTC. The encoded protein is CASSLPPGGEQFF.